This TCR beta chain was captured by sequencing in a study of T cell repertoires in cytomegalovirus infection. For the study at large: It can be stated that public TCR beta signatures indicated CMV infection as well as a matching HLA type.

CDR3 length equals 14 residues. The germline V gene encodes CDR1 SGHTA and CDR2 FQGNSA. Concerning this clonotype itself: The antigen is unknown. Since a much larger clone is just one base distant, this may be a read error.

General study findings and limits: The ex vivo response was dominated by HLA-C-restricted CMV-specific TCR beta clonotypes.

TCRdb independently ran MiXCR on the reads; one entry per CDR3 protein. The table lists under 850,000 distinct CDR3 sequences, about 30% of them singletons. The rearrangement uses TRBV7-2 and TRBJ2-2; maybe TRBD2 (5 bases). This TCR was sampled from a human donor in good health (CMV status not recorded). Some clones in this sample may be carry-over from other donors' samples. This specimen consisted of cultured PBMCs, obtained from culture after CMV antigen stimulation. CDR3 nucleotides: TGTGCCAGCAATCTGGACCTTACCCCCGGGGAGCAGTTTTTT. This codes for CASNLDLTPGEQFF.